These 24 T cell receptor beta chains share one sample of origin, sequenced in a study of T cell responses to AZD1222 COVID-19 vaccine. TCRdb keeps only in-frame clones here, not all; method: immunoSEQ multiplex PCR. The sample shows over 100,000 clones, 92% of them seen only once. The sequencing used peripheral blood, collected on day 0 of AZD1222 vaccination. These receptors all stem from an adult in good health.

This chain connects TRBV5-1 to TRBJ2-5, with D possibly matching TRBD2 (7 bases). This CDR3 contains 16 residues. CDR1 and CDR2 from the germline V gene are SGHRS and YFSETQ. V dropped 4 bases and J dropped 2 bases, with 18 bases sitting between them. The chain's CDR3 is CASSKRGGQGQETQYF. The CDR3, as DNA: TGCGCCAGCAGCAAAAGGGGGGGCCAGGGTCAAGAGACCCAGTACTTC.

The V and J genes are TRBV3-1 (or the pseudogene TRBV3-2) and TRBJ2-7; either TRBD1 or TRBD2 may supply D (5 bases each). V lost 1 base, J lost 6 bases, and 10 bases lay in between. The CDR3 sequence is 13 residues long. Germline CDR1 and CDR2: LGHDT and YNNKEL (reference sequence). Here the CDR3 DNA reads TGTGCCAGCAGCCAAGGGAGAGGGGTCGAGCAGTACGTC. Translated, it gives CASSQGRGVEQYV.

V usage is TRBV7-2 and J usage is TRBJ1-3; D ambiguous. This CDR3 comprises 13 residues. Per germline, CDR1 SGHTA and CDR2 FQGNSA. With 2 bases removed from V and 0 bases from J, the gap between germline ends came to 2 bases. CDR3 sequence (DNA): TGTGCCAGCAGCTTATCCTCTGGAAACACCATATATTTT. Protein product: CASSLSSGNTIYF. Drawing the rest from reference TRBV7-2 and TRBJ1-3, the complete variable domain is GAGVSQSPSNKVTEKGKDVELRCDPISGHTALYWYRQSLGQGLEFLIYFQGNSAPDKSGLPSDRFSAERTGGSVSTLTIQRTQQEDSAVYLCASSLSSGNTIYFGEGSWLTVV.

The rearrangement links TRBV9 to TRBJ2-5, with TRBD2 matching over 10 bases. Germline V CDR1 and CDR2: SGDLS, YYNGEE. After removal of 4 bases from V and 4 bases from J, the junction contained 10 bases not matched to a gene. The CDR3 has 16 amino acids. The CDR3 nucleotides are TGTGCCAGCAGCCCTTCCCGGACTAGCGGCGCAGAGACCCAGTACTTC. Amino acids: CASSPSRTSGAETQYF.

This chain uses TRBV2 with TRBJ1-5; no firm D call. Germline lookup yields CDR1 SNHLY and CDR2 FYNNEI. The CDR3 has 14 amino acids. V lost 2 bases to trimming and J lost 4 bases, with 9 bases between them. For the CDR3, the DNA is TGTGCCAGCAGTGAATGGTCTGGGAATCAGCCCCAGCATTTT. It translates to CASSEWSGNQPQHF.

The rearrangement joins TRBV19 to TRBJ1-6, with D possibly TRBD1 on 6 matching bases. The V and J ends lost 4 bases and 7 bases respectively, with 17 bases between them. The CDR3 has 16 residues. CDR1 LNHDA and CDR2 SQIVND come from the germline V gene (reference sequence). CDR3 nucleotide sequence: TGTGCCAGTAGTACCTACAGGGACGGGAAGAATTCACCCCTCCACTTT. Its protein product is CASSTYRDGKNSPLHF.

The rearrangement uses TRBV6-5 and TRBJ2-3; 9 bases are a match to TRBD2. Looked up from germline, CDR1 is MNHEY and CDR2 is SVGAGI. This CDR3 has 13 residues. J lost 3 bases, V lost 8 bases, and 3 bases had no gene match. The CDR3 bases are TGTGCCAGCGATAGCGGGGGAACAGATACGCAGTATTTT. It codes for CASDSGGTDTQYF.

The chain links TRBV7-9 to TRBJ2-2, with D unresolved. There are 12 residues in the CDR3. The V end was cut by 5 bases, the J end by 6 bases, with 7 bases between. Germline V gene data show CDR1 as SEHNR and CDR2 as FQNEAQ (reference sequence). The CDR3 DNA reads TGTGCCAGCAGCCGAGATTCCGGGGAGCTGTTTTTT. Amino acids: CASSRDSGELFF. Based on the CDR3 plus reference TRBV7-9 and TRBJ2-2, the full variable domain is DTGVSQNPRHKITKRGQNVTFRCDPISEHNRLYWYRQTLGQGPEFLTYFQNEAQLEKSRLLSDRFSAERPKGSFSTLEIQRTEQGDSAMYLCASSRDSGELFFGEGSRLTVL.

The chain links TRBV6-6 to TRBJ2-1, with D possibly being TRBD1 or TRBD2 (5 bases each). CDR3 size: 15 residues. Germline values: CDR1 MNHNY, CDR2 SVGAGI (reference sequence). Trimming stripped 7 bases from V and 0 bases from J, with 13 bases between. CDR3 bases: TGTGCCAGCATCCTGGGACGGAGCTCCTACAATGAGCAGTTCTTC. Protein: CASILGRSSYNEQFF.

In nucleotides, the CDR3 is TGCGCCAGCAGCTCATCGCTCAGGGGCCAAGAGACCCAGTACTTC. This gives the protein CASSSSLRGQETQYF. The V and J genes are TRBV5-1 and TRBJ2-5; maybe TRBD1 (6 bases). V was cut by 3 bases and J by 1 base, with 13 bases left in between. In germline, CDR1 is SGHRS, CDR2 YFSETQ. The CDR3 extends over 15 amino acids.

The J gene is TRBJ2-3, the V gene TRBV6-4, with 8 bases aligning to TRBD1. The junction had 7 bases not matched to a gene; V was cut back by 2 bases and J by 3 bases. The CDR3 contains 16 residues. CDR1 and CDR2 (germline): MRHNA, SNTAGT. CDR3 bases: TGTGCCAGCAGTGACACCGGGACAGGTGATACAGATACGCAGTATTTT. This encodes CASSDTGTGDTDTQYF.

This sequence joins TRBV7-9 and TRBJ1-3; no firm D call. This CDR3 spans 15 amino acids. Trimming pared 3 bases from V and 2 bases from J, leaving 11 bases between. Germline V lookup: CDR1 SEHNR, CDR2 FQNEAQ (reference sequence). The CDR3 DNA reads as TGTGCCAGCAGCTTGCGGGGTAGTGCTGGAAACACCATATATTTT. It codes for CASSLRGSAGNTIYF.

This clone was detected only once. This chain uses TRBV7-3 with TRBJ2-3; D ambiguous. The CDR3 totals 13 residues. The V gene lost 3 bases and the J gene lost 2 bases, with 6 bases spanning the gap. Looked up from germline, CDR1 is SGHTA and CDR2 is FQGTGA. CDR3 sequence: CASSLTHTDTQYF. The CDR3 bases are TGTGCCAGCAGCTTGACACACACAGATACGCAGTATTTT.

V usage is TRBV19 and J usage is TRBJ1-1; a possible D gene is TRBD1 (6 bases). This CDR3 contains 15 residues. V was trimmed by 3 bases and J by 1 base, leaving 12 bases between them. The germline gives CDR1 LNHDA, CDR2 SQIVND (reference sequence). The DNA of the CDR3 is TGTGCCAGTAGTATGGGGGGGGCCGGGAACACTGAAGCTTTCTTT. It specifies CASSMGGAGNTEAFF.

CDR3 loop: CASSAGRKNTEAFF. The CDR3 DNA is TGTGCCAGCAGCGCGGGACGGAAGAACACTGAAGCTTTCTTT. The chain links TRBV9 to TRBJ1-1, with a weak D call TRBD1 (5 bases). The CDR3 covers 14 residues. Germline V gene data show CDR1 as SGDLS and CDR2 as YYNGEE. V lost 3 bases, J lost 1 base, and 10 bases lay in between.

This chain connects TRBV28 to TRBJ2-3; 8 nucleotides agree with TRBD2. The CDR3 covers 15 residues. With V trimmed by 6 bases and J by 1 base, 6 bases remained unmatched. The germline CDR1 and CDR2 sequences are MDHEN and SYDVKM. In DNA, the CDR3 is TGTGCCAGCAGACCCGATAGCGGGGGCACAGATACGCAGTATTTT. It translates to CASRPDSGGTDTQYF.

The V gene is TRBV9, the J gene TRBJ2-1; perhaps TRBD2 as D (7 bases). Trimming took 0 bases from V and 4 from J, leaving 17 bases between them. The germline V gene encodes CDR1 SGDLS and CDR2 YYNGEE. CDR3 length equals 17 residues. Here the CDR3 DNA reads TGTGCCAGCAGCGTAGAAGGGGGAGCGGGGTCGTACAATGAGCAGTTCTTC. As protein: CASSVEGGAGSYNEQFF.

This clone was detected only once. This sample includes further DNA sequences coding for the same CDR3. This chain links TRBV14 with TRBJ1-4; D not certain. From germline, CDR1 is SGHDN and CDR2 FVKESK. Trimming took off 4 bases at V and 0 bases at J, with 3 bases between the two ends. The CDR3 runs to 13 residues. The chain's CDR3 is CASSRATNEKLFF. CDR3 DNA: TGTGCCAGCAGCCGGGCAACTAATGAAAAACTGTTTTTT.

The CDR3 region is CASSPSGGRINTGELFF. The CDR3 DNA is TGTGCCAGCAGCCCCTCCGGGGGGCGAATAAACACCGGGGAGCTGTTTTTT. The chain has TRBV11-2 and TRBJ2-2, with a weak D call TRBD2 (7 bases). The germline V gene encodes CDR1 SGHAT and CDR2 FQNNGV. This CDR3 has 17 residues. V gave up 5 bases and J gave up 2 bases, with 18 bases separating them.

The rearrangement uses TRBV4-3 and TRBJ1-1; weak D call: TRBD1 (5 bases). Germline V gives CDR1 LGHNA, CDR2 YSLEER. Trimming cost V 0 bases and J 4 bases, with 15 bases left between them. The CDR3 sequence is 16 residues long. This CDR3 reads CASSQDSWDRVTEAFF. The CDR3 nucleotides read TGCGCCAGCAGCCAAGATTCCTGGGACCGAGTCACTGAAGCTTTCTTT.

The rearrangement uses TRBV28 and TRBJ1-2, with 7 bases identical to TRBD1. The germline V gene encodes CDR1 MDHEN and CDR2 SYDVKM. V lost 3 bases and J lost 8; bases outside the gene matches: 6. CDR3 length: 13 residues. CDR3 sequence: CASSLGRGGGYTF. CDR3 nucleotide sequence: TGTGCCAGCAGTTTGGGCAGGGGGGGAGGCTACACCTTC.

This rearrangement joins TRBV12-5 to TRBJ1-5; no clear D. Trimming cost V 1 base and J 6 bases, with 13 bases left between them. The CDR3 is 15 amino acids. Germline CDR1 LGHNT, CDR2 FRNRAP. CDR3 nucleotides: TGTGCTAGTGGTTTGGGCATTCGGGAGGGTCAGCCCCAGCATTTT. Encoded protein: CASGLGIREGQPQHF.

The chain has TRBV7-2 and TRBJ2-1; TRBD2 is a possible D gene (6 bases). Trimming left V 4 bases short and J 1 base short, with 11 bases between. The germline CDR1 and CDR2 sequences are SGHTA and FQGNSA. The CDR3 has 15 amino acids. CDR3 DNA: TGTGCCAGCAGCTACCTAGCGAATTCCTACAATGAGCAGTTCTTC. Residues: CASSYLANSYNEQFF.

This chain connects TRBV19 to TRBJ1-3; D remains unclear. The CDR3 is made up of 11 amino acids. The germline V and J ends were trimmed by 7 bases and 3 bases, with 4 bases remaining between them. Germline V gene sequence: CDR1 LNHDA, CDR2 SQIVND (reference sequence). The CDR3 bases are TGTGCCAGTACAGGTGGAAACACCATATATTTT. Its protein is CASTGGNTIYF.